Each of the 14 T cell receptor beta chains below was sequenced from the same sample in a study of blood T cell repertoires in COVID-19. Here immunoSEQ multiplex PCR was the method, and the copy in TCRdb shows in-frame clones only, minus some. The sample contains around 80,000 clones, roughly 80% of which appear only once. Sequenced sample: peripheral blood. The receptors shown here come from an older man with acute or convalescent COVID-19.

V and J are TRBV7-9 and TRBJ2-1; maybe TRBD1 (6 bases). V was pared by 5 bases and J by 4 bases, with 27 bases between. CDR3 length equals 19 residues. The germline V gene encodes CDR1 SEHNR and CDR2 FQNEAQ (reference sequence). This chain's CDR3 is CASSPSVRGTRGQYNEQFF. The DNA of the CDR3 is TGTGCCAGCAGCCCCTCCGTAAGGGGGACGAGGGGTCAGTACAATGAGCAGTTCTTC.

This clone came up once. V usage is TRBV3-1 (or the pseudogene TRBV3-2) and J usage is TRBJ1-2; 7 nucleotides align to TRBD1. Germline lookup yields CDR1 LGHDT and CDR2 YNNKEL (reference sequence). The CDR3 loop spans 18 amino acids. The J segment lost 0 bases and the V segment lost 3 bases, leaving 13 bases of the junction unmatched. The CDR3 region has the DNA TGTGCCAGCAGCCAGTTTGCCACAGGGGCCTCACCTAACTATGGCTACACCTTC. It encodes CASSQFATGASPNYGYTF.

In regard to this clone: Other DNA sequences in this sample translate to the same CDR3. CDR3 sequence (DNA): TGTGCCAGCAGCCAGACAGATACGCAGTATTTT. It codes for CASSQTDTQYF. The V gene is TRBV12-3 or TRBV12-4, the J gene TRBJ2-3, with D uncertain. Trimming cost V 6 bases and J 3 bases, with 4 bases left between them. This CDR3 is 11 amino acids long.

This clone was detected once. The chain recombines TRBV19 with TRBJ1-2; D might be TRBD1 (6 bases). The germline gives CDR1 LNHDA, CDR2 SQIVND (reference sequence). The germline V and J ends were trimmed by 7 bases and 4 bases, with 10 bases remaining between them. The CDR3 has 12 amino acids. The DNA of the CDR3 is TGTGCCAGTACGGACAGCCGCTATGGCTACACCTTC. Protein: CASTDSRYGYTF.

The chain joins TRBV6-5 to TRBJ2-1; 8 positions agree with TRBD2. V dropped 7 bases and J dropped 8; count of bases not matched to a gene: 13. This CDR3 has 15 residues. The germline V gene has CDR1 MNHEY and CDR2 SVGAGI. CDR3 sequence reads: CASTSLTGGRDEQFF. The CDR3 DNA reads TGTGCCAGCACCTCCCTCACGGGGGGGCGCGATGAGCAGTTCTTC.

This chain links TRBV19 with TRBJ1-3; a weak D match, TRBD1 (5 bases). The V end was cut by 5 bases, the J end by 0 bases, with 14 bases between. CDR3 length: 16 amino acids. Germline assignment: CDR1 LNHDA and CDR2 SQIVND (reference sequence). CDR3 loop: CASSSQGRVSGNTIYF. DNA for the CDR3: TGTGCCAGTAGTTCCCAGGGCCGAGTCTCTGGAAACACCATATATTTT.

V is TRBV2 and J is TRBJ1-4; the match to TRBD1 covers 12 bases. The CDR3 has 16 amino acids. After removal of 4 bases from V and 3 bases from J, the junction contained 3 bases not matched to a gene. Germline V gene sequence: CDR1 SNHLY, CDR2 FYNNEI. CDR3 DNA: TGTGCCAGCAGTGGTGGGACAGGGGGCCCTAATGAAAAACTGTTTTTT. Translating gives CASSGGTGGPNEKLFF.

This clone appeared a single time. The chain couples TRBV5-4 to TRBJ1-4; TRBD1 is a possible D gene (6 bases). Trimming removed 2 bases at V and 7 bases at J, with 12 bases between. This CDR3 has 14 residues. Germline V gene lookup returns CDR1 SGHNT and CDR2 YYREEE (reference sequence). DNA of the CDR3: TGTGCCAGCAGCTTCTCGGCAGGGGCTGAAAAACTGTTTTTT. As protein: CASSFSAGAEKLFF.

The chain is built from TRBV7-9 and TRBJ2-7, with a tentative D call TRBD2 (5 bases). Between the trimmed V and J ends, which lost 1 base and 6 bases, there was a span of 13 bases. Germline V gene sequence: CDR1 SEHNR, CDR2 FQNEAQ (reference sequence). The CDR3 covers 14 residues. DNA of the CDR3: TGTGCCAGCAGCTTAGGAGGGCTATTGGGCGAGCAGTACTTC. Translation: CASSLGGLLGEQYF.

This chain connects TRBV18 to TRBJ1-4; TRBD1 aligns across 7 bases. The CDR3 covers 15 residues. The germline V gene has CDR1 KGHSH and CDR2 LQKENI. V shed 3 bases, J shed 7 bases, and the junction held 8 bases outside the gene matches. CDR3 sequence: CASSPNRGEGEKLFF. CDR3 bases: TGTGCCAGCTCACCGAACAGGGGAGAGGGTGAAAAACTGTTTTTT.

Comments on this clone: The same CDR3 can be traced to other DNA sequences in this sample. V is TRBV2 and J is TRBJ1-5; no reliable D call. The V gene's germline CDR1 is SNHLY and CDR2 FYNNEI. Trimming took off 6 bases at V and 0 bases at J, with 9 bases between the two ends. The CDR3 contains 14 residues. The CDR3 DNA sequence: TGTGCCAGCAGCGGAGGCTATAGCAATCAGCCCCAGCATTTT. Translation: CASSGGYSNQPQHF.

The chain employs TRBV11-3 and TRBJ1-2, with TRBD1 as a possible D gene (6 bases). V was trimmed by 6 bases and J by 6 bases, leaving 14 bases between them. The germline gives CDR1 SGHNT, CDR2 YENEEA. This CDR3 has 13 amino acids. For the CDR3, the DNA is TGTGCCAGCAGTTTAACAGGGTCTGATGGCTACACCTTC. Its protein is CASSLTGSDGYTF.

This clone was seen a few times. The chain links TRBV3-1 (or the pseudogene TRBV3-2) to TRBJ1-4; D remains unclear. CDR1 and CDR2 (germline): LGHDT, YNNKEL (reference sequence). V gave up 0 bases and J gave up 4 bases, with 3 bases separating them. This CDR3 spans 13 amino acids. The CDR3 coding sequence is TGTGCCAGCAGCCAAGACAGTAATGAAAAACTGTTTTTT. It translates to CASSQDSNEKLFF.

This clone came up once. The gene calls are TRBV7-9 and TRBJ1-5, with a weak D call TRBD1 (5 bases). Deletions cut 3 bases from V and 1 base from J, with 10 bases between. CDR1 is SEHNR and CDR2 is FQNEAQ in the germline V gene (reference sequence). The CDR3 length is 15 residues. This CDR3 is CASSFGGSSNQPQHF. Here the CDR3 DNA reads TGTGCCAGCAGCTTTGGGGGGTCGAGCAATCAGCCCCAGCATTTT.